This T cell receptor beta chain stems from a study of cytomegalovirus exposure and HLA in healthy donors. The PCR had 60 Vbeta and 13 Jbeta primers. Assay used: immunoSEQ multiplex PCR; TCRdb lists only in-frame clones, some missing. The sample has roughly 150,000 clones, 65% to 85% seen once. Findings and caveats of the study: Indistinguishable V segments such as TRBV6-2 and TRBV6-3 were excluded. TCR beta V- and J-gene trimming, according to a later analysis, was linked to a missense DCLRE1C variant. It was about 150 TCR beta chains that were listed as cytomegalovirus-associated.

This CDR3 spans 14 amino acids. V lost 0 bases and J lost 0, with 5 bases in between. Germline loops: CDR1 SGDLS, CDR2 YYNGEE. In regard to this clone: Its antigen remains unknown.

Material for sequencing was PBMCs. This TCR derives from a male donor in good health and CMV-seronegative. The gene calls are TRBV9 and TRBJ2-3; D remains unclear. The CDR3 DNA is TGTGCCAGCAGCGTAGGACACAGCACAGATACGCAGTATTTT. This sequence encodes CASSVGHSTDTQYF. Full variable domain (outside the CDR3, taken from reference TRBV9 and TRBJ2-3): DSGVTQTPKHLITATGQRVTLRCSPRSGDLSVYWYQQSLDQGLQFLIQYYNGEERAKGNILERFSAQQFPDLHSELNLSSLELGDSALYFCASSVGHSTDTQYFGPGTRLTVL.